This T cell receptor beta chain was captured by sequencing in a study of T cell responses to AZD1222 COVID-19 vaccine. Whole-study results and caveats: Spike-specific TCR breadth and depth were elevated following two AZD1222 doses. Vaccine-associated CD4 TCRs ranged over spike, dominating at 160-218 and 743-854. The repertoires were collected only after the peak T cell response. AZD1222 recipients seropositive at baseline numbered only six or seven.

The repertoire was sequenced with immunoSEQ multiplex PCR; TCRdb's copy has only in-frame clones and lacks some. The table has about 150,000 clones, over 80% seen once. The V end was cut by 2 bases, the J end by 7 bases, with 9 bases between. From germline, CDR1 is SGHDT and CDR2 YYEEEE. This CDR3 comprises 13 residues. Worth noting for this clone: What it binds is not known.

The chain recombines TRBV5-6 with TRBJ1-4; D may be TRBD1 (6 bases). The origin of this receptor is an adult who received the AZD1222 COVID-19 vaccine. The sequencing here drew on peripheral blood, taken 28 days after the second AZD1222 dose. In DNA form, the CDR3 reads TGTGCCAGCAGCTTCGGGGGCGCTGAAAAACTGTTTTTT. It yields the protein CASSFGGAEKLFF.